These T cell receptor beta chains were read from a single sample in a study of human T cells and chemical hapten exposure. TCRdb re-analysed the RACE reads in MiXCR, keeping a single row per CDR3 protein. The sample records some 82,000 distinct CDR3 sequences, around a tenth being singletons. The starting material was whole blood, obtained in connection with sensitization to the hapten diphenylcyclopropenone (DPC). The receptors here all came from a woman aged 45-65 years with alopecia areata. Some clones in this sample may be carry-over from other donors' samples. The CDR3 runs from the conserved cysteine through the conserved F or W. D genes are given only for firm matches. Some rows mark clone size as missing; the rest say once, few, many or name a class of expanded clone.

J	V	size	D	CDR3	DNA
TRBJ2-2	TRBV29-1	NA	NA	CSSSRENTGELFF	TGCAGCTCCTCCAGGGAGAACACCGGGGAGCTGTTTTTT
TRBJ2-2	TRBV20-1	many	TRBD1	CSASPQGADTGELFF	TGCAGTGCTAGTCCCCAGGGGGCGGACACCGGGGAGCTGTTTTTT
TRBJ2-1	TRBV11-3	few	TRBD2	CASSPNPTGTSGYNEQFF	TGTGCCAGCAGCCCCAACCCGACCGGGACTAGCGGGTACAATGAGCAGTTCTTC
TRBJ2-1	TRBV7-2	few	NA	CASSSVRSSYNEQFF	TGTGCCAGCAGTTCCGTCAGGAGCTCCTACAATGAGCAGTTCTTC
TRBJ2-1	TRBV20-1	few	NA	CSAGRGGSYNEQFF	TGCAGTGCTGGTCGGGGAGGCTCCTACAATGAGCAGTTCTTC
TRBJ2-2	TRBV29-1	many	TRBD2	CSVALLAGSGELFF	TGCAGCGTTGCGTTACTAGCGGGGTCCGGGGAGCTGTTTTTT
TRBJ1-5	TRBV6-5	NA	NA	CASSRRRDQPQHF	TGTGCCAGCAGCAGAAGGCGTGATCAGCCCCAGCATTTT
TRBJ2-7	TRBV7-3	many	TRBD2	CASSPQGLAGTYEQYF	TGTGCCAGCAGCCCCCAGGGACTAGCGGGAACCTACGAGCAGTACTTC
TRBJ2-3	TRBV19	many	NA	CASSMEAGTRYTQYF	TGTGCCAGTAGTATGGAGGCGGGGACGCGATATACGCAGTATTTT
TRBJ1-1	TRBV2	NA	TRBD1	CASSVGQGLAEAFF	TGTGCCAGCAGCGTGGGACAGGGGCTCGCTGAAGCTTTCTTT
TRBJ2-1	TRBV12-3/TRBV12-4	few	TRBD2	CASSKLAGGSSEQFF	TGTGCCAGCAGTAAACTAGCGGGGGGAAGTTCGGAGCAGTTCTTC
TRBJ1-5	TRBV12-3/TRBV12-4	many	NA	CASSPDLGGNQPQHF	TGTGCCAGCAGCCCCGACTTGGGCGGCAATCAGCCCCAGCATTTT
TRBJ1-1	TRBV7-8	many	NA	CASSPRTPYGEAFF	TGTGCCAGCAGCCCCCGGACACCCTATGGTGAAGCTTTCTTT
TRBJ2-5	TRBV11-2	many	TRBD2	CASSFRLAGEETQYF	TGTGCCAGCAGCTTCCGACTAGCGGGGGAGGAGACCCAGTACTTC
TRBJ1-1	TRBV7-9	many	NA	CASSLEKAFF	TGTGCCAGCAGCTTAGAGAAGGCTTTCTTT
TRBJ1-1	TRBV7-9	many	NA	CASSLAVGSTEAFF	TGTGCCAGCAGCTTAGCGGTGGGGAGCACTGAAGCTTTCTTT
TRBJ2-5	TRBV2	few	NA	CASFQRKETQYF	TGTGCCAGCTTCCAGCGGAAGGAGACCCAGTACTTC
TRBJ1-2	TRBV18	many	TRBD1	CASSPGQDGYTF	TGTGCCAGCTCACCGGGACAGGATGGCTACACCTTC
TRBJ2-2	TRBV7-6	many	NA	CASSLAGFRTGELFF	TGTGCCAGCAGCTTGGCGGGGTTTCGGACCGGGGAGCTGTTTTTT
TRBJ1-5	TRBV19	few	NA	CASSPRGGGIQPQHF	TGTGCCAGTAGTCCTAGGGGAGGTGGGATTCAGCCCCAGCATTTT
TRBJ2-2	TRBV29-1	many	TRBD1	CSVRDSTNTGELFF	TGCAGCGTGAGGGACAGCACGAACACCGGGGAGCTGTTTTTT
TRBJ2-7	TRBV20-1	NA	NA	CSAREAESYEQYF	TGCAGTGCTAGGGAAGCGGAGTCCTACGAGCAGTACTTC
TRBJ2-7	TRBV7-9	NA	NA	CASTPRGGSEQYF	TGTGCCAGCACCCCACGGGGTGGGAGCGAGCAGTACTTC
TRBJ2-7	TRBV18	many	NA	CASSPNSAGKWPEQYF	TGTGCCAGCTCACCAAATTCGGCAGGGAAATGGCCCGAGCAGTACTTC
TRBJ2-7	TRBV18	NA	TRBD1	CASSRGQGSYEQYF	TGTGCCAGCTCACGGGGACAGGGCTCCTACGAGCAGTACTTC
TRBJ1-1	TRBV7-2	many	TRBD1	CASSLGTGVRTEAFF	TGTGCCAGCAGCTTAGGGACAGGGGTTAGGACTGAAGCTTTCTTT
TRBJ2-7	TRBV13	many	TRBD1	CASSTRDRAYEQYF	TGTGCCAGCAGCACCCGGGACAGGGCCTACGAGCAGTACTTC
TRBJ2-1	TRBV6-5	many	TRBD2	CASSYLASGRGEQFF	TGTGCCAGCAGTTACTTGGCTAGCGGGAGGGGCGAGCAGTTCTTC
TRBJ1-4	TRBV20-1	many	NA	CSAPGRQANEKLFF	TGCAGTGCACCGGGACGGCAGGCTAATGAAAAACTGTTTTTT
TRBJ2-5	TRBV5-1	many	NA	CASTILTGQGQETQYF	TGCGCCAGCACCATTCTGACAGGACAAGGCCAAGAGACCCAGTACTTC
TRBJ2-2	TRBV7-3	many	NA	CASSLMAQYGELFF	TGTGCCAGCAGCTTAATGGCACAGTACGGGGAGCTGTTTTTT
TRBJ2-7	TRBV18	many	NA	CASSPDRSLYEQYF	TGTGCCAGCTCACCAGACAGGTCCCTCTACGAGCAGTACTTC